This record concerns one T cell receptor beta chain sequence. The antigen remains unidentified. The source of the sample is a study of cytomegalovirus exposure and HLA in healthy donors. General study findings and limits: The authors considered a cluster of highly shared sequence variants likely to be a sequencing artifact. A few of the chains that were CMV-associated were confirmed in vitro to be specific for CMV antigens. HLA restriction was apparent for most CMV-associated TCR beta chains in a later analysis. Indistinguishable V segments such as TRBV6-2 and TRBV6-3 were excluded.

V was shortened by 5 bases and J by 6 bases, with 21 bases between the two germline ends. The length of the CDR3 is 16 residues. Germline V gene lookup returns CDR1 SGHAT and CDR2 FQNNGV. Researchers ran the PCR with 60 Vbeta and 13 Jbeta primers. Sequencing was performed with immunoSEQ multiplex PCR; in TCRdb, only in-frame clones are kept and a portion is missing. Among approximately 120,000 clones listed, under 85% were seen once. The chain couples TRBV11-2 to TRBJ2-3; a weak D match, TRBD2 (6 bases). The sample taken for sequencing was PBMCs. The clonotype originates from a woman aged 45 to 65 in good health and CMV-seropositive. Here the CDR3 DNA reads TGTGCCAGCAGCCCCCGATACGGGGGAGCCAAGGATACGCAGTATTTT. Protein: CASSPRYGGAKDTQYF.